These 17 T cell receptor beta chains were sequenced from one sample in a study of cytomegalovirus exposure and HLA in healthy donors. PCR used 60 Vbeta primers and 13 Jbeta primers. Using immunoSEQ multiplex PCR, the repertoire was profiled, and TCRdb retains in-frame clones only, with some absent. The table lists 110,000 or so clones, 60% to 85% of them singletons. Input material: PBMCs. These receptors all come from a woman in her forties in good health and CMV-seropositive.

The genes are TRBV19 and TRBJ2-1; 14 nucleotides match TRBD2. The J segment lost 6 bases and the V segment lost 5 bases, leaving 6 bases of the junction unmatched. Germline V lookup: CDR1 LNHDA, CDR2 SQIVND (reference sequence). The CDR3 is 16 residues long. The CDR3 DNA reads as TGTGCCAGTAGTCCTTCGACTAGCGGGGGGGTCAATGAGCAGTTCTTC. Its translation is CASSPSTSGGVNEQFF.

The chain employs TRBV7-8 and TRBJ2-5; no definite D call. Germline CDR1 reads SGHVS; CDR2 reads FQNEAQ. Trimming shortened V by 5 bases and J by 5 bases, and 15 bases separated the two germline ends. The CDR3 has 14 amino acids. The CDR3 spells CASSLGSTLETQYF. The CDR3 DNA reads TGTGCCAGCAGCCTGGGCTCCACTTTGGAGACCCAGTACTTC.

The J gene is TRBJ2-3, the V gene TRBV9; 9 bases are a match to TRBD2. The CDR3 contains 15 residues. Germline V gene data show CDR1 as SGDLS and CDR2 as YYNGEE. With V trimmed by 4 bases and J by 9 bases, 12 bases remained unmatched. The CDR3, as DNA: TGTGCCAGCAGCTTAGCGGGAGATCCCGCGAGCACGCAGTATTTT. It codes for CASSLAGDPASTQYF.

The V and J genes are TRBV4-1 and TRBJ1-1; 7 nucleotides align to TRBD1. The CDR3 is 14 amino acids. Germline V CDR1 and CDR2: MGHRA, YSYEKL. V was clipped by 1 base and J by 5 bases; unmatched bases: 4. The CDR3 here is CASSQAGGGTEAFF. CDR3 DNA: TGCGCCAGCAGCCAAGCAGGGGGTGGGACTGAAGCTTTCTTT.

This clone appeared a few times. CDR3 coding DNA: TGTGCCAGCACCTCCGTTGACAGCTCGCGTCAGTACTTC. Protein product: CASTSVDSSRQYF. V usage is TRBV27 and J usage is TRBJ2-7; tentative D call: TRBD1 (5 bases). The V gene's germline CDR1 is MNHEY and CDR2 SMNVEV (reference sequence). The CDR3 totals 13 residues. Trimming shortened V by 7 bases and J by 10 bases, and 20 bases separated the two germline ends.

This clone was observed a few times. V and J are TRBV11-2 and TRBJ2-3; D call uncertain. Germline CDR1 SGHAT, CDR2 FQNNGV. This CDR3 spans 12 amino acids. Between the trimmed V and J ends, which lost 6 bases and 9 bases, there was a span of 13 bases. The CDR3 loop reads CASRKPGPTQYF. In DNA, the CDR3 is TGTGCCAGCAGGAAACCGGGTCCAACGCAGTATTTT.

This clone was recorded once. The chain uses TRBV19 and TRBJ1-2; D gene uncertain. This CDR3 contains 11 residues. Per the germline V gene, CDR1 is LNHDA and CDR2 is SQIVND (reference sequence). Trimming removed 7 bases from V and 4 bases from J, with 7 bases in between. CDR3 loop: CASTSGYGYTF. The CDR3 nucleotides read TGTGCCAGTACCTCGGGCTATGGCTACACCTTC.

The rearrangement uses TRBV7-3 and TRBJ1-1; D is ambiguous. Germline V CDR1 and CDR2: SGHTA, FQGTGA. Between the trimmed V and J ends, which lost 1 base and 1 base, there was a span of 4 bases. The CDR3 totals 13 residues. In DNA, the CDR3 is TGTGCCAGCAGCTTAAGACAGAACACTGAAGCTTTCTTT. Protein: CASSLRQNTEAFF.

Within the sample, this clone is medium-sized (0.01 to 0.1%). This chain connects TRBV2 to TRBJ1-5, with a tentative D call TRBD1 (5 bases). The CDR3 spans 14 residues. From germline, CDR1 is SNHLY and CDR2 FYNNEI. V gave up 4 bases and J gave up 2 bases, with 9 bases separating them. The CDR3 loop reads CASSAGTGNQPQHF. CDR3 in DNA: TGTGCCAGCAGTGCCGGGACTGGCAATCAGCCCCAGCATTTT.

J is TRBJ2-7 and V is TRBV28, with 9 bases fitting TRBD2. The V segment lost 3 bases and the J segment 2 bases; nucleotides outside the gene matches: 8. CDR3 length: 16 residues. CDR1 MDHEN and CDR2 SYDVKM come from the germline V gene. The CDR3 sequence is CASSLGPASGTYEQYF. In DNA, the CDR3 is TGTGCCAGCAGTTTGGGCCCGGCTAGCGGGACCTACGAGCAGTACTTC.

The CDR3 loop reads CASSSTGLAYSYEQYF. DNA for the CDR3: TGTGCCAGCAGTTCGACCGGACTAGCGTACTCCTACGAGCAGTACTTC. The V and J genes are TRBV6-6 and TRBJ2-7; 9 bases map to TRBD2. The CDR3 is made up of 16 amino acids. V dropped 4 bases and J dropped 0; count of bases not matched to a gene: 7. Germline CDR1 MNHNY, CDR2 SVGAGI (reference sequence).

The V and J genes are TRBV7-9 and TRBJ2-7; weak D call: TRBD2 (5 bases). CDR1 SEHNR and CDR2 FQNEAQ come from the germline V gene (reference sequence). The V end lost 3 bases, the J end lost 8 bases, and 20 bases lay between the germline ends. The CDR3 length is 15 residues. The CDR3 reads CASSLLRGPDVKQYF. CDR3 coding DNA: TGTGCCAGCAGCTTGTTGAGAGGGCCGGATGTTAAGCAGTACTTC.

The chain uses TRBV30 and TRBJ2-7; a weak D match, TRBD2 (6 bases). This CDR3 region has 13 residues. Germline V gene sequence: CDR1 GTSNPN, CDR2 SVGIG (reference sequence). Trimming took off 1 base at V and 7 bases at J, with 14 bases between the two ends. The CDR3 loop reads CAWSGDGGREQYF. The CDR3 nucleotides read TGTGCCTGGAGTGGGGACGGGGGAAGGGAGCAGTACTTC. Variable domain in full (rest from reference TRBV30 and TRBJ2-7): SQTIHQWPATLVQPVGSPLSLECTVEGTSNPNLYWYRQAAGRGLQLLFYSVGIGQISSEVPQNLSASRPQDRQFILSSKKLLLSDSGFYLCAWSGDGGREQYFGPGTRLTVT.

This clone has a handful of counts. The CDR3 is CASSPRDRAGETQYF. The CDR3 nucleotides read TGTGCCAGTAGTCCCCGGGACAGGGCCGGAGAGACCCAGTACTTC. The chain carries TRBV19 and TRBJ2-5; 9 bases agree with TRBD1. The CDR3 has 15 residues. Germline CDR1 is LNHDA and CDR2 is SQIVND (reference sequence). The trim removed 5 bases at V and 4 bases at J, leaving 8 bases unmatched.

The rearrangement uses TRBV6-1 and TRBJ1-5; TRBD1 aligns across 8 bases. This CDR3 is 12 amino acids long. The germline V gene encodes CDR1 MNHNS and CDR2 SASEGT. Trimming cost V 6 bases and J 10 bases; bases outside gene matches: 5. CDR3 nucleotides: TGTGCCAGCAGAGATACAGGGGGTCCCCAGCATTTT. Translated, it gives CASRDTGGPQHF.

V usage is TRBV28 and J usage is TRBJ1-3; no clear D gene. Germline V gives CDR1 MDHEN, CDR2 SYDVKM. Trimming cost V 1 base and J 0 bases, with 7 bases left between them. This CDR3 is built from 15 residues. The CDR3 coding sequence is TGTGCCAGCAGTTTATTAGTCCCCTCTGGAAACACCATATATTTT. The encoded protein is CASSLLVPSGNTIYF.

V gene TRBV5-4 combines with J gene TRBJ2-1; 10 bases agree with TRBD2. Germline V CDR1 and CDR2: SGHNT, YYREEE (reference sequence). The length of the CDR3 is 16 residues. V dropped 5 bases and J dropped 7; count of bases not matched to a gene: 12. Here the CDR3 reads CASSYQSGRASNEQFF. CDR3 nucleotide sequence: TGTGCCAGCAGTTACCAAAGCGGGAGGGCCTCTAATGAGCAGTTCTTC.